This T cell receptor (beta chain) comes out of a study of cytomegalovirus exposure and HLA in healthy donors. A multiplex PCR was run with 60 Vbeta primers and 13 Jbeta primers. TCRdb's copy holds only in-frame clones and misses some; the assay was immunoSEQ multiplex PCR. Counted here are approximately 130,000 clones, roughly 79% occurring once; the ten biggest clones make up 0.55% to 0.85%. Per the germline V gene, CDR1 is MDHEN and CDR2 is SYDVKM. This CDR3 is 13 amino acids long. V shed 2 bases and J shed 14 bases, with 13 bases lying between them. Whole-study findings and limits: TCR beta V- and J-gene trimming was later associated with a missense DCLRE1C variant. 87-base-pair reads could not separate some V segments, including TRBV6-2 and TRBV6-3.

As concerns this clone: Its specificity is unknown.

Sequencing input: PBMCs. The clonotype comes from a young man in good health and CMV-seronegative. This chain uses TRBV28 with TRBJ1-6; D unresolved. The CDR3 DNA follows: TGTGCCAGCAGTTTAAATTACGAGGGTGCCCTCCACTTT. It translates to CASSLNYEGALHF.